The 25 T cell receptor beta chains below were found in one sample sequenced in a study of shared clonotypes between healthy human individuals. Repertoires were generated with immunoSEQ multiplex PCR, while TCRdb's copy carries only in-frame clones and drops some. The repertoire has 2.3 million or so clones, over 90% of them found once; the top ten carry 0.39%. Sequencing was carried out using naive CD4+ T cells from PBMCs. Subset in this sample: CD45RA+ positively selected. These receptors all stem from a man aged 18-30 years in good health. Some clones in this sample may be carry-over from other donors' samples.

V gene TRBV7-2 combines with J gene TRBJ1-5; the D gene is possibly TRBD1 (5 bases). The germline CDR1 and CDR2 sequences are SGHTA and FQGNSA. Trimming stripped 5 bases from V and 0 bases from J, with 11 bases between. This CDR3 spans 15 amino acids. DNA of the CDR3: TGTGCCAGCAGCCCTACGGGGGATAGCAATCAGCCCCAGCATTTT. Translating it yields CASSPTGDSNQPQHF.

V usage is TRBV6-1 and J usage is TRBJ2-7; unclear D gene. V lost 6 bases and J 0 bases, leaving 12 bases between the germline ends. Germline CDR1 reads MNHNS; CDR2 reads SASEGT. The CDR3 has 14 residues. CDR3 nucleotide sequence: TGTGCCAGCAGGTTTGGGCAGTCCTCCTACGAGCAGTACTTC. Encoded protein: CASRFGQSSYEQYF.

The CDR3 DNA is TGCGCCAGCAGTATGGGGACGGCTGGAAACACCATATATTTT. Protein product: CASSMGTAGNTIYF. The rearrangement uses TRBV10-1 and TRBJ1-3; a weak D match, TRBD1 (5 bases). V was clipped by 5 bases and J by 2 bases, with 10 bases between them. The CDR3 is 14 amino acids. Germline CDR1 WNHNN, CDR2 SYGVQD (reference sequence).

This clone was seen only once. This chain links TRBV5-4 with TRBJ2-1, with D perhaps being TRBD1 or TRBD2 (5 bases each). The CDR3 has 14 residues. Trimming removed 3 bases from V and 4 bases from J, with 11 bases in between. Per the germline V gene, CDR1 is SGHNT and CDR2 is YYREEE (reference sequence). This CDR3 reads CASSWDGLYNEQFF. The CDR3, as DNA: TGTGCCAGCAGCTGGGACGGCCTTTACAATGAGCAGTTCTTC. The entire variable domain, with the rest obtained from reference TRBV5-4 and TRBJ2-1, is as follows: ETGVTQSPTHLIKTRGQQVTLRCSSQSGHNTVSWYQQALGQGPQFIFQYYREEENGRGNFPPRFSGLQFPNYSSELNVNALELDDSALYLCASSWDGLYNEQFFGPGTRLTVL.

The chain combines TRBV7-8 with TRBJ1-1, with unresolved D. V was clipped by 1 base and J by 4 bases, with 10 bases between them. This CDR3 is built from 14 residues. Germline V lookup: CDR1 SGHVS, CDR2 FQNEAQ. The CDR3 here is CASSLGVKGTEAFF. Written as DNA, the CDR3 is TGTGCCAGCAGCTTAGGGGTAAAGGGCACTGAAGCTTTCTTT.

This clone came up once. The chain carries TRBV28 and TRBJ2-5; the D gene is possibly TRBD2 (6 bases). V dropped 4 bases and J dropped 3 bases, with 18 bases sitting between them. The CDR3 contains 16 residues. Germline CDR1 and CDR2: MDHEN and SYDVKM. CDR3 sequence: CASSSKRLVPEETQYF. For the CDR3, the DNA is TGTGCCAGCAGTTCAAAGCGACTAGTTCCTGAAGAGACCCAGTACTTC. Drawing the rest from reference TRBV28 and TRBJ2-5, the complete variable domain is DVKVTQSSRYLVKRTGEKVFLECVQDMDHENMFWYRQDPGLGLRLIYFSYDVKMKEKGDIPEGYSVSREKKERFSLILESASTNQTSMYLCASSSKRLVPEETQYFGPGTRLLVL.

The chain couples TRBV19 to TRBJ1-1, with D perhaps TRBD1 (6 bases). Germline CDR1 reads LNHDA; CDR2 reads SQIVND (reference sequence). This CDR3 region has 15 residues. Trimming left V 6 bases short and J 2 bases short, with 16 bases between. The CDR3 DNA is TGTGCCAGTAGGAGGCGGGGGACACCCAACACTGAAGCTTTCTTT. It codes for CASRRRGTPNTEAFF.

As for this clone: This same CDR3 is encoded by further DNA sequences in the sample. The rearrangement uses TRBV28 and TRBJ1-5; D ambiguous. Per germline, CDR1 MDHEN and CDR2 SYDVKM. V dropped 3 bases and J dropped 3 bases, with 9 bases sitting between them. The CDR3 sequence is 14 residues long. The CDR3 coding sequence is TGTGCCAGCAGTTTGTCGGGCCTCAATCAGCCCCAGCATTTT. It encodes CASSLSGLNQPQHF.

The rearrangement links TRBV30 to TRBJ1-1; D gene ambiguous. The CDR3 is 11 amino acids. Germline V gene data show CDR1 as GTSNPN and CDR2 as SVGIG (reference sequence). The V end was cut by 0 bases, the J end by 6 bases, with 5 bases between. The CDR3 DNA follows: TGTGCCTGGAGTGTATACCCTGAAGCTTTCTTT. This translates into CAWSVYPEAFF.

V and J are TRBV28 and TRBJ2-1; D gene uncertain. The CDR3 is 16 residues long. V was clipped by 1 base and J by 2 bases, with 12 bases between them. Looked up from germline, CDR1 is MDHEN and CDR2 is SYDVKM. CDR3 sequence: CASSLSATYAYNEQFF. CDR3 DNA: TGTGCCAGCAGTTTATCCGCGACCTACGCCTACAATGAGCAGTTCTTC.

The chain has TRBV5-1 and TRBJ1-1, with a tentative D call TRBD1 (6 bases). The CDR3 totals 15 residues. V lost 5 bases to trimming and J lost 6 bases, with 20 bases between them. CDR1 is SGHRS, CDR2 YFSETQ, per germline. The CDR3 sequence is CASRITQGFVAEAFF. In nucleotides, the CDR3 is TGCGCCAGCAGGATAACACAGGGTTTCGTGGCTGAAGCTTTCTTT.

The rearrangement links TRBV6-6 to TRBJ1-2; maybe TRBD1 (6 bases). This CDR3 region has 11 residues. Germline V gene data show CDR1 as MNHNY and CDR2 as SVGAGI (reference sequence). V was trimmed by 2 bases and J by 12 bases, leaving 10 bases between them. The CDR3 loop reads CASSYDRIHTF. CDR3 in DNA: TGTGCCAGCAGTTACGACAGGATCCACACCTTC.

The chain employs TRBV2 and TRBJ2-3; D is possibly TRBD2 (6 bases). This CDR3 region has 15 residues. The V end was cut by 2 bases, the J end by 7 bases, with 16 bases between. Germline V lookup: CDR1 SNHLY, CDR2 FYNNEI. The CDR3 DNA reads as TGTGCCAGCAGTGAAAGTAGCGGCCGGGTGAATACGCAGTATTTT. Encoded protein: CASSESSGRVNTQYF.

The chain employs TRBV11-3 and TRBJ2-5; 9 bases line up with TRBD1. After removal of 4 bases from V and 4 bases from J, the junction contained 7 bases not matched to a gene. Looked up from germline, CDR1 is SGHNT and CDR2 is YENEEA. This CDR3 is built from 15 residues. CDR3 sequence: CASSSDRGARETQYF. The CDR3 DNA sequence: TGTGCCAGCAGCTCCGACAGGGGGGCGAGAGAGACCCAGTACTTC.

V usage is TRBV29-1 and J usage is TRBJ2-5; tentative D call: TRBD2 (5 bases). The CDR3 consists of 12 residues. V was pared by 7 bases and J by 3 bases, with 12 bases between. CDR1 SQVTM and CDR2 ANQGSEA come from the germline V gene. DNA of the CDR3: TGCAGCGCCCTACTAGGCAAAGAGACCCAGTACTTC. It is translated as CSALLGKETQYF.

The rearrangement joins TRBV4-1 to TRBJ1-2, with TRBD1 identical over 9 bases. With V trimmed by 0 bases and J by 2 bases, 4 bases remained unmatched. Germline CDR1 reads MGHRA; CDR2 reads YSYEKL. The CDR3 runs to 16 residues. The CDR3 protein is CASSQEGTGRNYGYTF. DNA of the CDR3: TGCGCCAGCAGCCAAGAAGGGACAGGGAGGAACTATGGCTACACCTTC.

V and J are TRBV7-9 and TRBJ2-1, with 10 bases aligning to TRBD2. The CDR3 totals 15 residues. Looked up from germline, CDR1 is SEHNR and CDR2 is FQNEAQ (reference sequence). The V segment lost 6 bases and the J segment 1 base; nucleotides outside the gene matches: 3. The CDR3: CASRIAGGSYNEQFF. CDR3 coding DNA: TGTGCCAGCAGAATAGCGGGAGGATCCTACAATGAGCAGTTCTTC.

The chain employs TRBV6-5 and TRBJ1-5; D not certain. CDR1 and CDR2 from the germline V gene are MNHEY and SVGAGI. Trimming shortened V by 5 bases and J by 0 bases, and 8 bases separated the two germline ends. The length of the CDR3 is 14 residues. DNA of the CDR3: TGTGCCAGCAGTCACCGCAGTAGCAATCAGCCCCAGCATTTT. Translated, it gives CASSHRSSNQPQHF.

V and J are TRBV5-4 and TRBJ2-1, with 11 bases that match TRBD2. The CDR3 length is 16 residues. The V segment lost 0 bases and the J segment 6 bases; nucleotides outside the gene matches: 5. In germline, CDR1 is SGHNT, CDR2 YYREEE (reference sequence). This CDR3 is CASSLAGLAARNEQFF. DNA of the CDR3: TGTGCCAGCAGCTTGGCGGGACTAGCGGCGCGCAATGAGCAGTTCTTC.

The chain recombines TRBV28 with TRBJ2-7, with D tentatively TRBD2 (6 bases). V lost 3 bases and J lost 1, with 19 bases in between. There are 17 residues in the CDR3. Germline lookup yields CDR1 MDHEN and CDR2 SYDVKM. CDR3 loop: CASSFTWGTAGSYEQYF. The CDR3 nucleotides read TGTGCCAGCAGTTTTACATGGGGCACGGCGGGGTCCTACGAGCAGTACTTC. Combining the CDR3 with reference TRBV28 and TRBJ2-7 gives the whole variable domain DVKVTQSSRYLVKRTGEKVFLECVQDMDHENMFWYRQDPGLGLRLIYFSYDVKMKEKGDIPEGYSVSREKKERFSLILESASTNQTSMYLCASSFTWGTAGSYEQYFGPGTRLTVT.

DNA for the CDR3: TGTGCCAGCAGTTCACCTAGCCTTAGCGGGAGGAGGTCAGATACGCAGTATTTT. Encoded protein: CASSSPSLSGRRSDTQYF. The V gene is TRBV27, the J gene TRBJ2-3, with 10 bases fitting TRBD2. The CDR3 runs 18 residues. V lost 4 bases to trimming and J lost 4 bases; unmatched junction nucleotides: 14. Looked up from germline, CDR1 is MNHEY and CDR2 is SMNVEV (reference sequence).

The chain joins TRBV5-1 to TRBJ1-3; 9 positions agree with TRBD1. The CDR3 has 16 residues. Per the germline V gene, CDR1 is SGHRS and CDR2 is YFSETQ. V shed 7 bases and J 1 base; nucleotides not matched to a gene: 9. CDR3 in amino acids: CASAHKQGASGNTIYF. The CDR3 DNA reads TGCGCCAGCGCACATAAACAGGGGGCGTCTGGAAACACCATATATTTT.

V and J are TRBV5-1 and TRBJ1-2; D remains unclear. Germline CDR1 reads SGHRS; CDR2 reads YFSETQ. The CDR3 is 13 residues long. V gave up 4 bases and J gave up 6 bases, with 13 bases separating them. The CDR3: CASSTWVGDGYTF. The CDR3 DNA reads TGCGCCAGCAGCACCTGGGTCGGGGATGGCTACACCTTC.

The J gene is TRBJ1-4, the V gene TRBV2; possible D gene TRBD1, 6 bases. The V end lost 4 bases, the J end lost 8 bases, and 14 bases lay between the germline ends. The CDR3 is 14 residues long. Germline V lookup: CDR1 SNHLY, CDR2 FYNNEI. CDR3 amino acids: CASSVGGAREKLFF. The CDR3 nucleotides read TGTGCCAGCAGTGTAGGGGGGGCGAGGGAAAAACTGTTTTTT.

The chain recombines TRBV7-2 with TRBJ2-3; no clear D. The germline gives CDR1 SGHTA, CDR2 FQGNSA. This CDR3 has 12 residues. V was clipped by 1 base and J by 9 bases, with 8 bases between them. This chain's CDR3 is CASSLGTNTQYF. The CDR3 DNA is TGTGCCAGCAGCTTAGGAACCAACACGCAGTATTTT.